The rows below give T cell receptor beta chains drawn from one sample of a study of cytotoxic CD8 clonotypes in ibrutinib-treated CLL. The data were produced by immunoSEQ multiplex PCR, yet TCRdb's version contains in-frame clones alone and is incomplete. The profile shows more than 300,000 clones, almost 80% of them singletons. The sample in question was PBMCs, obtained before ibrutinib treatment. Receptor source: a human donor with chronic lymphocytic leukemia. Both conserved end residues are part of each CDR3. The D gene is left open where the match is weak. Not every row has a clone size; where given, it reads once, few, many or a size class.

V gene	D gene	clone size	J gene	CDR3 DNA	CDR3 protein
TRBV30	NA	NA	TRBJ1-5	TGTGCCTGGAGTGTCTGGGGTGGACAGCCCCAGCATTTT	CAWSVWGGQPQHF
TRBV12-5	TRBD1	NA	TRBJ1-3	TGTGCTAGTGGTCCTCGTTCCCGGGACAGCCTTTTGAGCACCATATATTTT	CASGPRSRDSLLSTIYF
TRBV7-7	TRBD2	NA	TRBJ2-5	TGTGCCAGCAGCTCAAGACTAGCGGGAGCAGAGACCCAGTACTTC	CASSSRLAGAETQYF
TRBV4-2	TRBD2	once	TRBJ2-7	TGTGCCAGCTCAAAAACACTAGCGGAGGGGCCCTACGAGCAGTACTTC	CASSKTLAEGPYEQYF
TRBV27	TRBD1	few	TRBJ1-1	TGTGCCAGCAGGGACAGGGGGGCCACTGAAGCTTTCTTT	CASRDRGATEAFF
TRBV6-1	NA	NA	TRBJ1-2	TGTGCCAGCAGGGGGGCAAGCGCCGTAAGTAGTGGCTACACCTTC	CASRGASAVSSGYTF
TRBV6-5	NA	few	TRBJ1-2	TGTGCCAGCAGTTCGGGCAGATCCTATGGCTACACCTTC	CASSSGRSYGYTF
TRBV10-3	TRBD1	NA	TRBJ1-5	TGTGCCATCAGCCCAACAGGGGGCGTTGGCAATCAGCCCCAGCATTTT	CAISPTGGVGNQPQHF
TRBV4-2	TRBD2	few	TRBJ2-7	TGTGCCAGCGGGAGGGGACTAGCGGGAGAATTCGGGCAGTACGAGCAGTACTTC	CASGRGLAGEFGQYEQYF
TRBV11-1	NA	NA	TRBJ1-2	TGTGCCAGCACCCGGGACCCCCTTTCCTATGGCTACACCTTC	CASTRDPLSYGYTF
TRBV5-4	NA	NA	TRBJ1-1	TGTGCCAGCAGCTTTGACAGGATAATCTTAGAAGCTTTCTTT	CASSFDRIILEAFF
TRBV7-9	NA	NA	TRBJ1-1	TGTGCCAGCAGCCCAGGGTTATCGGGGAACACTGAAGCTTTCTTT	CASSPGLSGNTEAFF
TRBV4-1	TRBD2	NA	TRBJ2-7	TGCGCCAGCAGCCGCGGACTAGCGGACCCCTACGAGCAGTACTTC	CASSRGLADPYEQYF
TRBV7-2	NA	NA	TRBJ2-7	TGTGCCAGCCGCCCCGGCCTAGCGAGTTCCTACGAGCAGTACTTC	CASRPGLASSYEQYF
TRBV7-2	NA	NA	TRBJ2-7	TGTGCCAGCAGCTTCGGTGGCGTCAACTACGAGCAGTACTTC	CASSFGGVNYEQYF
TRBV29-1	TRBD2	NA	TRBJ2-3	TGCAGCGTCGCCACCTGGGGGAGGGCCAGGACAGATACGCAGTATTTT	CSVATWGRARTDTQYF
TRBV19	TRBD2	NA	TRBJ2-1	TGTGCCAGTAGTATAGATCGGACTAGCCTCTTTTACAATGAGCAGTTCTTC	CASSIDRTSLFYNEQFF
TRBV10-3	TRBD2	NA	TRBJ2-7	TGTGCCATCAGTGAGGCGGGAGGGCCCCACGAGCAGTACTTC	CAISEAGGPHEQYF
TRBV4-3	NA	NA	TRBJ1-2	TGCGCCAGCAGCCACGGGTCAAGCGGCTACACCTTC	CASSHGSSGYTF
TRBV19	NA	NA	TRBJ2-7	TGTGCCAGTAGTAGCGACAGGAGAACCTACGAGCAGTACTTC	CASSSDRRTYEQYF
TRBV7-2	NA	NA	TRBJ1-2	TGTGCCAGCAGCATCGGACGGGCCCGAGGGTATGGCTACACCTTC	CASSIGRARGYGYTF
TRBV7-6	NA	NA	TRBJ1-5	TGTGCCAGCAGCAGTAATCAGCCCCAGCATTTT	CASSSNQPQHF
TRBV19	NA	few	TRBJ2-7	TGTGCCAGTAGTATTGTCTCCGGTGGAGACGAGCAGTACTTC	CASSIVSGGDEQYF
TRBV7-9	TRBD2	NA	TRBJ2-1	TGTGCCAGCAGCTTATCCGGACTAGCGGGAGGGTATGAGCAGTTCTTC	CASSLSGLAGGYEQFF
TRBV5-1	TRBD1	NA	TRBJ2-7	TGCGCCAGCAGCGTCACCGGGACAGGGGAAAGGGAGCAGTACTTC	CASSVTGTGEREQYF
TRBV9	TRBD2	NA	TRBJ2-1	TGTGCCAGCAGCGCGGGAGGTCGTGGTGAGCAGTTCTTC	CASSAGGRGEQFF
TRBV19	TRBD1	NA	TRBJ1-5	TGTGCCAGTACTCAGGGGGCGAAACAGCCCCAGCATTTT	CASTQGAKQPQHF
TRBV4-3	NA	few	TRBJ1-1	TGCGCCAGCAGCCCCGAGAGGGACACTGAAGCTTTCTTT	CASSPERDTEAFF
TRBV5-6	TRBD1	once	TRBJ1-4	TGTGCCAGCAGCTTTGTAGGGGGCAATGAAAAACTGTTTTTT	CASSFVGGNEKLFF
TRBV4-1	NA	once	TRBJ2-7	TGCGCCAGCAGCCAGAACAGGGCCTACGAGCAGTACTTC	CASSQNRAYEQYF
TRBV4-2	TRBD2	NA	TRBJ2-7	TGTGCCAGCAGCCAAGAGGGCGGGAGAACCTACGAGCAGTACTTC	CASSQEGGRTYEQYF
TRBV4-1	TRBD1	once	TRBJ2-7	TGCGCCAGCAGCCACGGACAGGGGGAGTACGAGCAGTACTTC	CASSHGQGEYEQYF
TRBV6-6	NA	few	TRBJ2-5	TGTGCCAGCAGTTACGGGACACACCAAGAGACCCAGTACTTC	CASSYGTHQETQYF
TRBV10-1	NA	NA	TRBJ1-1	TGCGCCAGCAGTGAAGGGGGTCTCATCGGGGAAGCTTTCTTT	CASSEGGLIGEAFF
TRBV28	NA	NA	TRBJ1-2	TGTGCCAGCACCCCTGAGGGCAGCTATGGCTACACCTTC	CASTPEGSYGYTF
TRBV7-2	NA	NA	TRBJ2-7	TGTGCCAGCAGCTCTTCCGGCTACGAGCAGTACTTC	CASSSSGYEQYF
TRBV28	TRBD1	NA	TRBJ1-1	TGTGCCAGCAGTTTACCGAGACAGGGGATTGAAGCTTTCTTT	CASSLPRQGIEAFF
TRBV25-1	NA	once	TRBJ1-1	TGTGCCAGCAGTGACTGGGACACGAACACTGAAGCTTTCTTT	CASSDWDTNTEAFF
TRBV20-1	NA	NA	TRBJ2-1	TGCAGTGCTAGCAGTAGGTATGAGCAGTTCTTC	CSASSRYEQFF
TRBV30	NA	NA	TRBJ2-5	TGTGCCTGGAGTCGGAATGTCCAAGAGACCCAGTACTTC	CAWSRNVQETQYF
TRBV6-5	TRBD1	NA	TRBJ1-1	TGTGCCAGCAGTTGGGGAAAACGACAGGGGTACACTGAAGCTTTCTTT	CASSWGKRQGYTEAFF
TRBV7-9	NA	NA	TRBJ1-1	TGTGCCAGCAGCTTAGATGCTCGCCGAATGAACACTGAAGCTTTCTTT	CASSLDARRMNTEAFF
TRBV30	NA	NA	TRBJ2-7	TGTGCCTGGAGTCGGGACGGCTCCTACGAGCAGTACTTC	CAWSRDGSYEQYF
TRBV30	NA	few	TRBJ2-7	TGTGCCTGGACGCCTTCGTGGGAACCCTACGAGCAGTACTTC	CAWTPSWEPYEQYF
TRBV5-6	TRBD1	NA	TRBJ2-6	TGTGCCAGCAGCTTGGCGGGGACAGGGGCTGGGGCCAACGTCCTGACTTTC	CASSLAGTGAGANVLTF
TRBV2	TRBD2	NA	TRBJ2-1	TGTGCCAGCGGGGTGCTAGCGGGAGTTGTGAATGAGCAGTTCTTC	CASGVLAGVVNEQFF
TRBV5-1	TRBD1	NA	TRBJ2-2	TGCGCCAGCAGCTGGGGGACAGGGGCGAACACCGGGGAGCTGTTTTTT	CASSWGTGANTGELFF
TRBV21-1	NA	NA	TRBJ2-2	TGTGCCAGCAGCAACTCCACTAACACCGGGGAGCTGTTTTTT	CASSNSTNTGELFF
TRBV6-4	TRBD1	NA	TRBJ2-1	TGTGCCAGCAGTTGGCAGGGGGCGGACAATGAGCAGTTCTTC	CASSWQGADNEQFF
TRBV6-5	NA	NA	TRBJ2-7	TGTGCCAGCCGGGGCGGACAGCGACCCTACGAGCAGTACTTC	CASRGGQRPYEQYF
TRBV7-2	NA	NA	TRBJ1-3	TGTGCCAGCAGCTTAGCGGGGCCCTCTGGAAACACCATATATTTT	CASSLAGPSGNTIYF
TRBV25-1	NA	few	TRBJ1-2	TGTGCCAGCAGTGAAGGAGGTCTTGGCTATGGCTACACCTTC	CASSEGGLGYGYTF
TRBV4-2	TRBD1	once	TRBJ2-5	TGTGCCAGCAGCCAAGCATATGACAGGGTTGGAGAGACCCAGTACTTC	CASSQAYDRVGETQYF
TRBV5-4	TRBD2	NA	TRBJ2-7	TGTGCCAGCAGCCCAGGGACTAGCGGGACCTACGAGCAGTACTTC	CASSPGTSGTYEQYF
TRBV2	NA	NA	TRBJ2-5	TGTGCCGGAACCCGGGACCAACAAGAGACCCAGTACTTC	CAGTRDQQETQYF
TRBV11-3	NA	once	TRBJ2-1	TGTGCCAGCAGCCACAGGGAAGAACGGTTCGGTGAGCAGTTCTTC	CASSHREERFGEQFF